The 23 T cell receptor beta chains below come from one sample, sequenced in a study of blood T cell repertoires in COVID-19. The assay was immunoSEQ multiplex PCR, and TCRdb's table has in-frame clones only and misses some. The sample consists of under 450,000 clones, approximately 93% of them appearing once. What was sequenced was PBMCs or T cells enriched from blood (not recorded which). The receptors were gathered from a woman between 40 and 50 years old who had been exposed to COVID-19.

The chain combines TRBV4-3 with TRBJ1-1, with 7 bases lining up with TRBD1. Germline V gives CDR1 LGHNA, CDR2 YSLEER. The V gene end was trimmed by 0 bases and the J gene end by 6 bases; junction bases not matched to a gene: 7. This CDR3 is 15 amino acids long. DNA of the CDR3: TGCGCCAGCAGCCAAGACTTACAGGGGTGGCCTGAAGCTTTCTTT. Protein sequence: CASSQDLQGWPEAFF.

V usage is TRBV12-5 and J usage is TRBJ1-6; D is undetermined. The CDR3 consists of 12 residues. Trimming removed 3 bases at V and 10 bases at J, with 7 bases between. In germline, CDR1 is LGHNT, CDR2 FRNRAP. The CDR3 DNA reads TGTGCTAGTGGTTTCCCAGGATCACCCCTCCACTTT. It codes for CASGFPGSPLHF.

The chain recombines TRBV9 with TRBJ2-1, with 9 bases fitting TRBD2. The CDR3 extends over 16 amino acids. Germline values: CDR1 SGDLS, CDR2 YYNGEE. With V trimmed by 0 bases and J by 4 bases, 5 bases remained unmatched. CDR3 in DNA: TGTGCCAGCAGCGTAGCAGCGGGAGGACCATACAATGAGCAGTTCTTC. The encoded protein is CASSVAAGGPYNEQFF.

The rearrangement uses TRBV7-9 and TRBJ1-5, with TRBD1 matching 9 bases. Germline CDR1 is SEHNR and CDR2 is FQNEAQ (reference sequence). V lost 6 bases and J lost 7; bases outside the gene matches: 4. The CDR3 totals 13 residues. This chain's CDR3 is CASSFTGGQPQHF. CDR3 DNA: TGTGCCAGCAGTTTTACAGGGGGCCAGCCCCAGCATTTT.

The chain combines TRBV30 with TRBJ1-1; 10 nucleotides line up with TRBD1. The length of the CDR3 is 13 residues. V dropped 7 bases and J dropped 4; count of bases not matched to a gene: 6. Per germline, CDR1 GTSNPN and CDR2 SVGIG (reference sequence). The CDR3 reads CASGWDRGTEAFF. The CDR3 DNA reads as TGTGCCTCGGGATGGGACAGGGGCACTGAAGCTTTCTTT.

The chain employs TRBV18 and TRBJ2-7; D is perhaps TRBD1 (6 bases). The germline V gene has CDR1 KGHSH and CDR2 LQKENI. V was trimmed by 6 bases and J by 2 bases, leaving 23 bases between them. The CDR3 runs 17 residues. CDR3 sequence (DNA): TGTGCCAGCTCTCACCAAGGCGGAGCAGGGGCCACCTACGAGCAGTACTTC. It encodes CASSHQGGAGATYEQYF.

CDR3 protein: CASRQPRGGKLFF. The CDR3 nucleotides are TGTGCCAGCAGACAACCCCGTGGCGGAAAACTGTTTTTT. The gene calls are TRBV27 and TRBJ1-4; no firm D call. The germline V and J ends were trimmed by 6 bases and 10 bases, with 15 bases remaining between them. The CDR3 consists of 13 residues. Per the germline V gene, CDR1 is MNHEY and CDR2 is SMNVEV (reference sequence).

The table lists this clone with a count of one. J is TRBJ2-7 and V is TRBV6-2 or TRBV6-3, with TRBD2 identical over 10 bases. Germline CDR1 and CDR2: MNHEY and SVGEGT. Trimming took 5 bases from V and 0 from J; bases not matched to a gene: 10. This CDR3 comprises 17 residues. The CDR3 coding sequence is TGTGCCAGCAGTGACCTACGTGGACTAGCGGACTCCTACGAGCAGTACTTC. It translates to CASSDLRGLADSYEQYF.

The sample holds a few counts of this clone. The genes are TRBV19 and TRBJ2-2; perhaps TRBD1 as D (5 bases). V lost 6 bases and J 6 bases, leaving 14 bases between the germline ends. This CDR3 has 14 residues. Germline V gene lookup returns CDR1 LNHDA and CDR2 SQIVND (reference sequence). The CDR3 loop reads CASSALGAAGELFF. The CDR3 DNA follows: TGTGCCAGTAGCGCCCTAGGGGCAGCCGGGGAGCTGTTTTTT.

V is TRBV12-3 or TRBV12-4 and J is TRBJ1-2; D call uncertain. The CDR3 extends over 13 amino acids. V lost 6 bases and J 1 base, leaving 9 bases between the germline ends. The DNA for the CDR3 is TGTGCCAGCAGCTTTGAGGGTAACTATGGCTACACCTTC. This gives the protein CASSFEGNYGYTF.

V and J are TRBV5-4 and TRBJ2-1, with 10 nucleotides matching TRBD1. Germline loops: CDR1 SGHNT, CDR2 YYREEE (reference sequence). This CDR3 spans 15 amino acids. Germline trimming cut 0 bases from V and 6 bases from J; bases unmatched to any gene: 3. The CDR3 loop is CASSLAGTGANEQFF. The CDR3 DNA is TGTGCCAGCAGCTTGGCCGGGACAGGGGCCAATGAGCAGTTCTTC. Full variable domain (outside the CDR3, taken from reference TRBV5-4 and TRBJ2-1): ETGVTQSPTHLIKTRGQQVTLRCSSQSGHNTVSWYQQALGQGPQFIFQYYREEENGRGNFPPRFSGLQFPNYSSELNVNALELDDSALYLCASSLAGTGANEQFFGPGTRLTVL.

The chain employs TRBV5-6 and TRBJ2-2; 8 bases are shared with TRBD1. CDR1 and CDR2 from the germline V gene are SGHDT and YYEEEE. The CDR3 consists of 16 residues. Unmatched junction bases numbered 9, after V lost 4 bases and J lost 4 bases. CDR3 DNA: TGTGCCAGCAGCCCCAAGCAGGGGGCGGGCACCGGGGAGCTGTTTTTT. Its translation is CASSPKQGAGTGELFF.

The genes are TRBV6-5 and TRBJ1-1; D is possibly TRBD1 (5 bases). The ends were cut back, 5 bases at V and 11 bases at J, with 21 bases in the middle. From germline, CDR1 is MNHEY and CDR2 SVGAGI. The CDR3 has 14 residues. This chain's CDR3 is CASSTERTGTRAFF. The DNA for the CDR3 is TGTGCCAGCAGTACCGAACGTACAGGTACCCGGGCTTTCTTT.

This clone was seen only once. This chain connects TRBV12-3 or TRBV12-4 to TRBJ1-2; unclear D gene. V lost 5 bases and J lost 2, with 9 bases in between. CDR3 length: 13 amino acids. The CDR3 protein is CASSRPGNYGYTF. CDR3 DNA: TGTGCCAGCAGTCGACCCGGGAACTATGGCTACACCTTC.

The CDR3 here is CASSLVGQEGTEAFF. For the CDR3, the DNA is TGTGCCAGCAGCTTAGTGGGACAGGAGGGCACTGAAGCTTTCTTT. The chain links TRBV7-2 to TRBJ1-1; 8 positions match TRBD1. The CDR3 is made up of 15 amino acids. Germline V gene data show CDR1 as SGHTA and CDR2 as FQGNSA. With 1 base clipped from V and 4 bases from J, the junction kept 5 bases outside the gene matches.

The chain recombines TRBV7-8 with TRBJ2-7; TRBD1 agrees at 9 bases. The germline gives CDR1 SGHVS, CDR2 FQNEAQ. The CDR3 length is 14 residues. Losses at the gene ends were 1 base for V and 9 bases for J; bases not matched to a gene: 7. CDR3 sequence reads: CASSLEWTGEGQYF. The CDR3 DNA reads TGTGCCAGCAGCTTAGAGTGGACAGGGGAGGGGCAGTACTTC.

This chain connects TRBV19 to TRBJ1-5; D is undetermined. Germline V CDR1 and CDR2: LNHDA, SQIVND (reference sequence). This CDR3 region has 14 residues. Trimming removed 5 bases from V and 3 bases from J, with 11 bases in between. CDR3 in DNA: TGTGCCAGTAGTCCTGACACAAACAATCAGCCCCAGCATTTT. It is translated as CASSPDTNNQPQHF.

This clone was found a few times. The gene calls are TRBV15 and TRBJ1-4, with D possibly matching TRBD1 (5 bases). In germline, CDR1 is LNHNV, CDR2 YYDKDF (reference sequence). The CDR3 length is 14 residues. Trimming left V 5 bases short and J 6 bases short, with 13 bases between. The CDR3 is CATSPGRVDEKLFF. CDR3 sequence (DNA): TGTGCCACCAGCCCCGGCAGGGTGGATGAAAAACTGTTTTTT. The whole variable domain, remainder taken from reference TRBV15 and TRBJ1-4, is DAMVIQNPRYQVTQFGKPVTLSCSQTLNHNVMYWYQQKSSQAPKLLFHYYDKDFNNEADTPDNFQSRRPNTSFCFLDIRSPGLGDTAMYLCATSPGRVDEKLFFGSGTQLSVL.

The V gene is TRBV7-8, the J gene TRBJ1-2, with D tentatively TRBD1 (6 bases). With 1 base removed from V and 2 bases from J, the gap between germline ends came to 8 bases. Germline CDR1 SGHVS, CDR2 FQNEAQ. CDR3 size: 14 residues. CDR3 sequence: CASSLGGQNYGYTF. The CDR3 region has the DNA TGTGCCAGCAGCTTAGGGGGACAAAACTATGGCTACACCTTC.

This chain links TRBV20-1 with TRBJ2-3; D might be TRBD2 (5 bases). The CDR3 extends over 12 amino acids. CDR1 and CDR2 (germline): DFQATT, SNEGSKA (reference sequence). Deletions cut 3 bases from V and 4 bases from J, with 8 bases between. The CDR3 DNA reads TGCAGTGCTAGTGGAGCGGCAGATACGCAGTATTTT. This gives the protein CSASGAADTQYF.

The gene calls are TRBV7-9 and TRBJ1-1; tentative D call: TRBD1 (6 bases). Germline loops: CDR1 SEHNR, CDR2 FQNEAQ (reference sequence). Trimming removed 4 bases at V and 4 bases at J, with 13 bases between. The CDR3 is 14 amino acids. CDR3 sequence (DNA): TGTGCCAGCAGCTCACTGCCAGGGGTCACTGAAGCTTTCTTT. Its protein product is CASSSLPGVTEAFF.

The V gene is TRBV5-1, the J gene TRBJ2-5; 10 bases are a match to TRBD2. Germline V gives CDR1 SGHRS, CDR2 YFSETQ. Trimming cost V 0 bases and J 2 bases; bases outside gene matches: 7. CDR3 length: 17 amino acids. The CDR3 coding sequence is TGCGCCAGCAGCTTGGCCAGCGGGGGGGCCAATCAAGAGACCCAGTACTTC. Protein: CASSLASGGANQETQYF.

Note on this clone: The junction departs from the called germline gene at one end, perhaps through a read error. CDR3 DNA sequence: TGTGCTAGCAGCTTAAGCACCCTCCAGCCCCAGCATTTT. This codes for CASSLSTLQPQHF. The V and J genes are TRBV7-7 and TRBJ1-5; D ambiguous. Germline values: CDR1 SSHAT, CDR2 FNYEAQ (reference sequence). The CDR3 is 13 amino acids.